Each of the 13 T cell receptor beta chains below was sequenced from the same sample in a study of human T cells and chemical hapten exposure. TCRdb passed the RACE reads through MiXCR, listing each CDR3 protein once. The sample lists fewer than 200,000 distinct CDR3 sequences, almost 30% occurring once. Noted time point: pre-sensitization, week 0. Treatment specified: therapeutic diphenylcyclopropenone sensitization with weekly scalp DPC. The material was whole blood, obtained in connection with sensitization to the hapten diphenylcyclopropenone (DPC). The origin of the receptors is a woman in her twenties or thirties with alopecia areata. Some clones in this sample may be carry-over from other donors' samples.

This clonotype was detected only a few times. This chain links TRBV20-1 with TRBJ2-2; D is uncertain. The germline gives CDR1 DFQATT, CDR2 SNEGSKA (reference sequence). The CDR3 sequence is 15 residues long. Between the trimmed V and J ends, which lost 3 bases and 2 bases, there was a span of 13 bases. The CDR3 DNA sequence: TGCAGTGCTAGTATCGATGGCAGCAACACCGGGGAGCTGTTTTTT. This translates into CSASIDGSNTGELFF.

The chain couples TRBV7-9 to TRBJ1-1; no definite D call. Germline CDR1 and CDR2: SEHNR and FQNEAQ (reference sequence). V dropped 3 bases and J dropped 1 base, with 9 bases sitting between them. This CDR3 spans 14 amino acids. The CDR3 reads CASSLMSANTEAFF. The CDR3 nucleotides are TGTGCCAGCAGCTTGATGTCCGCGAACACTGAAGCTTTCTTT.

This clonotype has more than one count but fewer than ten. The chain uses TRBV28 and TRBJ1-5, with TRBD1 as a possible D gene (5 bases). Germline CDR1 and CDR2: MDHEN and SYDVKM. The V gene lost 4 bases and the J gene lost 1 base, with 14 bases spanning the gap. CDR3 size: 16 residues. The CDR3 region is CASSSMPGRSNQPQHF. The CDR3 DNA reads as TGTGCCAGCAGTTCGATGCCAGGGCGAAGCAATCAGCCCCAGCATTTT. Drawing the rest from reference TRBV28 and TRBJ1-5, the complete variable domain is DVKVTQSSRYLVKRTGEKVFLECVQDMDHENMFWYRQDPGLGLRLIYFSYDVKMKEKGDIPEGYSVSREKKERFSLILESASTNQTSMYLCASSSMPGRSNQPQHFGDGTRLSIL.

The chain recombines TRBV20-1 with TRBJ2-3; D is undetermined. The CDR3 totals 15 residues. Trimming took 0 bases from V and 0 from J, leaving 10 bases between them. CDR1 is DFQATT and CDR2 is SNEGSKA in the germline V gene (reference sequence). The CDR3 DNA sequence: TGCAGTGCTAGAGACAGGTTTAAGAGCACAGATACGCAGTATTTT. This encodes CSARDRFKSTDTQYF.

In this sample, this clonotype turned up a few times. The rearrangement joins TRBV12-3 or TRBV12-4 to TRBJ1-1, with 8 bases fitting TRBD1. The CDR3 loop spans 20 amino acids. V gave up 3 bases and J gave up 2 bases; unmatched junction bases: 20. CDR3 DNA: TGTGCCAGCAGTTTGTGGTGGACAGGGATTGTCAGGACCGCTAACACTGAAGCTTTCTTT. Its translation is CASSLWWTGIVRTANTEAFF.

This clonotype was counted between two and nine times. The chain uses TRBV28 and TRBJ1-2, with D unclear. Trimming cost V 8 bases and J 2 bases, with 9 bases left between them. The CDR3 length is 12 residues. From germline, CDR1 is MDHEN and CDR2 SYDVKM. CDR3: CASVTDNYGYTF. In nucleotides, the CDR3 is TGTGCCAGCGTAACAGACAACTATGGCTACACCTTC.

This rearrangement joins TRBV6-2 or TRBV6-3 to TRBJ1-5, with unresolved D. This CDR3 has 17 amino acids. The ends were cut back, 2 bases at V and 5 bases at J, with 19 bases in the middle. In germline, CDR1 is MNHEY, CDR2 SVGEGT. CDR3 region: CASSYGQHSIFYQPQHF. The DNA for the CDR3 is TGTGCCAGCAGTTACGGGCAGCACTCGATCTTCTATCAGCCCCAGCATTTT.

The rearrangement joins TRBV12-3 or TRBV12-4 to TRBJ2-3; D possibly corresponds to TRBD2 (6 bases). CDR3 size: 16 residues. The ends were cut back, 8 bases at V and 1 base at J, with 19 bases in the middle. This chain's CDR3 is CASSKWRGRGTDTQYF. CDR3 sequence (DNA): TGTGCCAGCTCCAAGTGGAGGGGTCGAGGCACAGATACGCAGTATTTT.

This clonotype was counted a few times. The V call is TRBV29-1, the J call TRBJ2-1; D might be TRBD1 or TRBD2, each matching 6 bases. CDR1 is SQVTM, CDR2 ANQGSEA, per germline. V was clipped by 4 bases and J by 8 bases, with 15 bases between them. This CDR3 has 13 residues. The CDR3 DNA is TGCAGCGTTGTAATGCCAGGGGAGGATGAGCAGTTCTTC. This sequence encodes CSVVMPGEDEQFF.

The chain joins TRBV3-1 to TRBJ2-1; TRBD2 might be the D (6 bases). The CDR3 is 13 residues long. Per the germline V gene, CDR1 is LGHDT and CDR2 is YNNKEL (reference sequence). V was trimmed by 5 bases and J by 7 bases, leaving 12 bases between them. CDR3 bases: TGTGCCAGCAGCTACGGGACTCTGAATGAGCAGTTCTTC. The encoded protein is CASSYGTLNEQFF.

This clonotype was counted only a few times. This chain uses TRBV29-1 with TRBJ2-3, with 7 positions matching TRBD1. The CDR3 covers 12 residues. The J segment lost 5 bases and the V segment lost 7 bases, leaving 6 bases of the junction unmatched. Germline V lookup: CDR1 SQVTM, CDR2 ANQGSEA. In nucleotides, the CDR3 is TGCAGCGGAGGGACAGAAGGAGATACGCAGTATTTT. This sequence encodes CSGGTEGDTQYF.

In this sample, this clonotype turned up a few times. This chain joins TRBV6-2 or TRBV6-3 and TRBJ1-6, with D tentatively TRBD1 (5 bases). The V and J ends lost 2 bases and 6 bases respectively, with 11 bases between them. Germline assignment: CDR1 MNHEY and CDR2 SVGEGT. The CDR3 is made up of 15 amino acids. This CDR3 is CASSYRRRGNSPLHF. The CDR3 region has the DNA TGTGCCAGCAGTTACCGGCGGAGGGGTAATTCACCCCTCCACTTT.

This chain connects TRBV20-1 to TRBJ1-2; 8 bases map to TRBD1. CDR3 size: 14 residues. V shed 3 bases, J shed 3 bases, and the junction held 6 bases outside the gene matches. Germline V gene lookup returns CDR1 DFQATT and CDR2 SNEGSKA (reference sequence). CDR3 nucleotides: TGCAGTGCTAGGCCCGGACAGGGACACTATGGCTACACCTTC. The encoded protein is CSARPGQGHYGYTF.